Shown below are 15 T cell receptor beta chains from a single sample sequenced in a study of blood T cell repertoires in COVID-19. TCRdb's copy holds only in-frame clones and misses some; the assay was immunoSEQ multiplex PCR. The sample consists of over 150,000 clones, approximately 84% of them appearing once. The specimen was peripheral blood. The receptor source for this set is a human donor with acute or convalescent COVID-19. The donor label of this sample is uncertain.

J is TRBJ2-5 and V is TRBV5-4; 8 bases line up with TRBD2. The germline CDR1 and CDR2 sequences are SGHNT and YYREEE (reference sequence). J lost 5 bases, V lost 4 bases, and 7 bases had no gene match. The CDR3 is 14 residues long. For the CDR3, the DNA is TGTGCCAGCAGCCCCTGGACTAGCAAGGAGACCCAGTACTTC. This gives the protein CASSPWTSKETQYF.

The rearrangement joins TRBV2 to TRBJ1-1, with D uncertain. This CDR3 is 13 amino acids long. Trimming cost V 5 bases and J 1 base, with 8 bases left between them. The V gene's germline CDR1 is SNHLY and CDR2 FYNNEI. The CDR3 bases are TGTGCCAGCAGTCGGGAGGGGAACACTGAAGCTTTCTTT. This encodes CASSREGNTEAFF.

The chain joins TRBV29-1 to TRBJ2-1; tentatively, D is TRBD2 (6 bases). Trimming pared 5 bases from V and 0 bases from J, leaving 14 bases between. Germline CDR1 SQVTM, CDR2 ANQGSEA. CDR3 size: 15 residues. CDR3 DNA sequence: TGCAGCGTTCGGGGACTCCCGAGCTCCTACAATGAGCAGTTCTTC. Translation: CSVRGLPSSYNEQFF.

With respect to this clone: A read error may explain this, as a much larger clone is one base away. The chain couples TRBV4-2 to TRBJ2-5; no clear D gene. Germline CDR1 LGHNA, CDR2 YNFKEQ. V was cut by 1 base and J by 1 base, with 7 bases left in between. The CDR3 extends over 14 amino acids. This chain's CDR3 is CASSQGAAQETQYF. The CDR3 bases are TGTGCCAGCAGCCAAGGTGCGGCCCAAGAGACCCAGTACTTC.

J is TRBJ2-3 and V is TRBV29-1; 9 bases agree with TRBD2. The CDR3 extends over 14 amino acids. V shed 4 bases, J shed 2 bases, and the junction held 4 bases outside the gene matches. Germline values: CDR1 SQVTM, CDR2 ANQGSEA. The CDR3 bases are TGCAGCGTTGGGGCTAGCGGGGCCACAGATACGCAGTATTTT. Its translation: CSVGASGATDTQYF.

The V call is TRBV10-3, the J call TRBJ2-6, with D possibly matching TRBD1 (6 bases). Trimming took off 9 bases at V and 0 bases at J, with 15 bases between the two ends. This CDR3 region has 16 residues. Germline CDR1 and CDR2: ENHRY and SYGVKD. CDR3 loop: CAISGTTGSGANVLTF. DNA of the CDR3: TGTGCCATATCCGGGACAACTGGCTCTGGGGCCAACGTCCTGACTTTC.

The V and J genes are TRBV18 and TRBJ2-7, with TRBD1 identical over 7 bases. J was trimmed by 2 bases and V by 3 bases; bases with no gene match: 7. Germline assignment: CDR1 KGHSH and CDR2 LQKENI. CDR3 length: 15 amino acids. The CDR3 region has the DNA TGTGCCAGCTCACCCAACAGGGGATCGGCCTACGAGCAGTACTTC. This encodes CASSPNRGSAYEQYF.

This clone was observed at least ten times. This chain uses TRBV7-9 with TRBJ2-5; D is undetermined. V was clipped by 1 base and J by 5 bases, with 5 bases between them. Germline CDR1 reads SEHNR; CDR2 reads FQNEAQ (reference sequence). This CDR3 spans 12 amino acids. The CDR3 sequence is CASSLVSETQYF. DNA of the CDR3: TGTGCCAGCAGCTTAGTATCCGAGACCCAGTACTTC.

This clone came up once. The chain combines TRBV27 with TRBJ1-2; a possible D gene is TRBD1 (6 bases). The CDR3 runs to 12 residues. V was trimmed by 4 bases and J by 6 bases, leaving 9 bases between them. Per the germline V gene, CDR1 is MNHEY and CDR2 is SMNVEV (reference sequence). The CDR3 reads CASSSHRDGYTF. The CDR3, as DNA: TGTGCCAGCAGTTCCCACAGGGATGGCTACACCTTC.

The chain couples TRBV27 to TRBJ1-5; no clear D. With 2 bases removed from V and 4 bases from J, the gap between germline ends came to 9 bases. This CDR3 spans 14 amino acids. The germline gives CDR1 MNHEY, CDR2 SMNVEV (reference sequence). CDR3 residues: CASSLRAGNQPQHF. CDR3 nucleotides: TGTGCCAGCAGTTTACGGGCGGGGAATCAGCCCCAGCATTTT.

The rearrangement uses TRBV6-5 and TRBJ2-2, with 12 bases lining up with TRBD1. CDR3 length equals 15 residues. The V gene's germline CDR1 is MNHEY and CDR2 SVGAGI. The trim removed 6 bases at V and 7 bases at J, leaving 6 bases unmatched. The CDR3 coding sequence is TGTGCCAGCAGAGTGGGACAGGGGGCTGGCGGGGAGCTGTTTTTT. This translates into CASRVGQGAGGELFF.

The V gene is TRBV21-1, the J gene TRBJ2-2; the table names TRBD2, a call not compared with the DNA. TRBV21-1 is assigned pseudogene status. The CDR3 runs 16 residues. The CDR3: CASTVSAGSDAGELFF. The CDR3 nucleotides read TGTGCCAGCACCGTTTCGGCGGGTTCAGACGCCGGGGAGCTGTTTTTT.

J is TRBJ2-7 and V is TRBV21-1; the table's D call, TRBD1, has no DNA check behind it. TRBV21-1 is designated a pseudogene. There are 14 residues in the CDR3. This chain's CDR3 is CASSPKGDSYEQYF. CDR3 DNA sequence: TGTGCCAGCAGCCCTAAGGGGGACAGCTACGAGCAGTACTTC.

The chain joins TRBV10-2 to TRBJ2-3, with 8 positions matching TRBD2. The V gene end was trimmed by 4 bases and the J gene end by 1 base; junction bases not matched to a gene: 7. The CDR3 extends over 16 amino acids. Germline CDR1 WSHSY, CDR2 SAAADI. The CDR3 bases are TGCGCCAGCAGTGCTCTAGCGGGCGGGGGCACAGATACGCAGTATTTT. This codes for CASSALAGGGTDTQYF.

The CDR3 is CASSLDRARTEAFF. CDR3 DNA: TGTGCCAGCAGCTTAGACAGGGCGCGCACTGAAGCTTTCTTT. This sequence joins TRBV7-9 and TRBJ1-1, with D perhaps matching TRBD1 (6 bases). The ends were cut back, 1 base at V and 4 bases at J, with 10 bases in the middle. CDR3 length equals 14 residues. The V gene's germline CDR1 is SEHNR and CDR2 FQNEAQ (reference sequence).